This T cell receptor beta chain was documented in a study of shared clonotypes between healthy human individuals. Clones were sequenced by immunoSEQ multiplex PCR, and TCRdb holds only the in-frame ones, with some missing. The sample holds roughly 2.6 million clones, roughly nine tenths seen once. Germline CDR1 reads SGHRS; CDR2 reads YFSETQ. Trimming removed 1 base from V and 4 bases from J, with 15 bases in between. This CDR3 region has 16 residues. The sample consisted of naive CD4+ T cells sorted from blood. Described subset: CD45RA+ positively selected. The rearrangement joins TRBV5-1 to TRBJ1-3, with TRBD1 as a possible D gene (6 bases). This TCR derives from a man younger than 30 in good health. As DNA, the CDR3 is TGCGCCAGCAGCTTGAGAAGGGGGGCGAAAGGAAACACCATATATTTT. Translation gives CASSLRRGAKGNTIYF.